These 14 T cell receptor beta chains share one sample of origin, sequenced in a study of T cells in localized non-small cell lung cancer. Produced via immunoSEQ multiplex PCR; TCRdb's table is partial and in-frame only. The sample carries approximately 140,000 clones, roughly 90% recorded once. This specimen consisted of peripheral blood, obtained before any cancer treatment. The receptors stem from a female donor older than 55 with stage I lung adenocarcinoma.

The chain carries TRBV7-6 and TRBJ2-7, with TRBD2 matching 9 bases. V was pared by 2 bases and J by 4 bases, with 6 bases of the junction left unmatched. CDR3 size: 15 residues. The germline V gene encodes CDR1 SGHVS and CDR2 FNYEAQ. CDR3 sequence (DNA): TGTGCCAGCAGCTTAAGTAGCGGGAGTAGGTACGAGCAGTACTTC. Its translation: CASSLSSGSRYEQYF.

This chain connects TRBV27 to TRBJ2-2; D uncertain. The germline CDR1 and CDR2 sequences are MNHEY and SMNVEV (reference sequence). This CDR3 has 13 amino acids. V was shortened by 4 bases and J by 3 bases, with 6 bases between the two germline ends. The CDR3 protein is CASSSFYTGELFF. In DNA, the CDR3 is TGTGCCAGCAGTTCATTTTACACCGGGGAGCTGTTTTTT.

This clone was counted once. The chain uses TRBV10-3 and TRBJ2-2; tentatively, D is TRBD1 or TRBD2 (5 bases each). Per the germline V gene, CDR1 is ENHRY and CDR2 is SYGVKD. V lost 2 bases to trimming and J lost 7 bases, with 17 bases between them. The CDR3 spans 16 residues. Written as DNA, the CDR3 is TGTGCCATCAGTGAGATCGGGACCTTTGCGTACGGGGAGCTGTTTTTT. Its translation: CAISEIGTFAYGELFF.

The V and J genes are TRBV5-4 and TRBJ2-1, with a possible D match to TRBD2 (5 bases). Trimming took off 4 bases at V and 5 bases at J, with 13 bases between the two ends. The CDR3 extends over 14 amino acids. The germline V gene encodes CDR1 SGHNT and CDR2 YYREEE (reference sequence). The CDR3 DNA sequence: TGTGCCAGCAGCAAGGGCGGGCCCAACAATGAGCAGTTCTTC. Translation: CASSKGGPNNEQFF.

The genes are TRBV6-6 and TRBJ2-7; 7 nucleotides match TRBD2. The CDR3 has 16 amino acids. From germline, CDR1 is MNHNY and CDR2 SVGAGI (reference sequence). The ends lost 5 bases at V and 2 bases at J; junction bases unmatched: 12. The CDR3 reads CASSPRRGTNTYEQYF. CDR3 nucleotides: TGTGCCAGCAGTCCGCGACGCGGGACTAATACCTACGAGCAGTACTTC.

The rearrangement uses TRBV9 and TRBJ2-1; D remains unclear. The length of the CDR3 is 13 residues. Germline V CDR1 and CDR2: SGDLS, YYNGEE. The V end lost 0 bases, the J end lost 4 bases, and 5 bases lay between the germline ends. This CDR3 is CASSVELYNEQFF. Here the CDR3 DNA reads TGTGCCAGCAGCGTAGAACTGTACAATGAGCAGTTCTTC.

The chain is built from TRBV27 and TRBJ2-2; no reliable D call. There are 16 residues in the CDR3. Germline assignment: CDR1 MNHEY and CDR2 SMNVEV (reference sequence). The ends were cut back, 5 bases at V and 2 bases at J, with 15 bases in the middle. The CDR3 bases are TGTGCCAGCAGTCGCGCGATGACCGTAAACACCGGGGAGCTGTTTTTT. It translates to CASSRAMTVNTGELFF.

The CDR3, as DNA: TGTGCCAGCAGCTGGGGAGCGGGACAAGGGTTCTTC. Translating gives CASSWGAGQGFF. The chain links TRBV5-4 to TRBJ2-1; possibly TRBD2 for D (7 bases). This CDR3 has 12 residues. The germline V gene has CDR1 SGHNT and CDR2 YYREEE (reference sequence). Trimming removed 3 bases at V and 15 bases at J, with 16 bases between.

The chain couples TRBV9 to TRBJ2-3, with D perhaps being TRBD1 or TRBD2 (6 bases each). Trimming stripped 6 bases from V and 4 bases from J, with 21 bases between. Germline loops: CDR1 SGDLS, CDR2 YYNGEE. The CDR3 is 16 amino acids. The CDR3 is CASTAKGGGGPDTQYF. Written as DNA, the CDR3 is TGTGCCAGCACCGCCAAGGGGGGAGGAGGCCCAGATACGCAGTATTTT.

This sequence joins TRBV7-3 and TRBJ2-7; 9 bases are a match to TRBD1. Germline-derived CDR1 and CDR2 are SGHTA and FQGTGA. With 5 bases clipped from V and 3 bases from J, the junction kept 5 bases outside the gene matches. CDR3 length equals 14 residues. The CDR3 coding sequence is TGTGCCAGCAGCCAGGGGACAGGGCGCTACGAGCAGTACTTC. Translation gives CASSQGTGRYEQYF. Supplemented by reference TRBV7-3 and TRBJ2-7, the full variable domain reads GAGVSQTPSNKVTEKGKYVELRCDPISGHTALYWYRQSLGQGPEFLIYFQGTGAADDSGLPNDRFFAVRPEGSVSTLKIQRTERGDSAVYLCASSQGTGRYEQYFGPGTRLTVT.

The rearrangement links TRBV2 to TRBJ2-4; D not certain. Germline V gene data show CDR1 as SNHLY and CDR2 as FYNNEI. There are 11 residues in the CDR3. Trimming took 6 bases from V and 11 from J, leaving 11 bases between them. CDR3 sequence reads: CASSGSSFQYF. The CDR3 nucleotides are TGTGCCAGCAGCGGAAGTAGCTTTCAGTACTTC.

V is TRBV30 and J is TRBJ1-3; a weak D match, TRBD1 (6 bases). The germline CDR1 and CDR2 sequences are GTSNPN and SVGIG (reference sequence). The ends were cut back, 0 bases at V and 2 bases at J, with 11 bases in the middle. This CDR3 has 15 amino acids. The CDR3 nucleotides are TGTGCCTGGAGTGTACGCAGGACAGCTGGAAACACCATATATTTT. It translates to CAWSVRRTAGNTIYF.

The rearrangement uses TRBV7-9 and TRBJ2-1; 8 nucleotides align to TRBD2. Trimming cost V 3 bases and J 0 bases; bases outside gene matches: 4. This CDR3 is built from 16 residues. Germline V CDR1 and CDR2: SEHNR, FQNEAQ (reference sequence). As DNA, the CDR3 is TGTGCCAGCAGCTTGGGACTAGGGAGCTCCTACAATGAGCAGTTCTTC. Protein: CASSLGLGSSYNEQFF.

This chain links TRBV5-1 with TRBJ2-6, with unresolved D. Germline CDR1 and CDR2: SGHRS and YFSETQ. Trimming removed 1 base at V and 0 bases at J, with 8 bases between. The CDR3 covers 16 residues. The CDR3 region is CASSLNGISGANVLTF. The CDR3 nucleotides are TGCGCCAGCAGCTTGAATGGTATCTCTGGGGCCAACGTCCTGACTTTC.